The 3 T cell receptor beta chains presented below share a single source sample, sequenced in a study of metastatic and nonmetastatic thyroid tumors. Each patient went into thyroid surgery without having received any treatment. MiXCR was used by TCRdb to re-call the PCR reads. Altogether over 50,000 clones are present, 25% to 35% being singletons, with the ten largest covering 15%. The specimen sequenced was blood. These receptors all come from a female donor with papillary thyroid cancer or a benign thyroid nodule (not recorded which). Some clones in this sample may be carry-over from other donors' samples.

DNA for the CDR3: TGTGCCAGTAGTCCTATCGACAGGGCCTATGGCTACACCTTC. It is translated as CASSPIDRAYGYTF. The rearrangement joins TRBV19 to TRBJ1-2; 7 bases match TRBD1. This CDR3 has 14 residues. CDR1 is LNHDA, CDR2 SQIVND, per germline (reference sequence). V was clipped by 5 bases and J by 4 bases; unmatched bases: 7.

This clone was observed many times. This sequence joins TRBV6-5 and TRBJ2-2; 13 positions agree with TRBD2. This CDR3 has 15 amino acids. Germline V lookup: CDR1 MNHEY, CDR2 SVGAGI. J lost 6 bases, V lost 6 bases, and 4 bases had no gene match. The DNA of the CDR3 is TGTGCCAGCAGACCCGGGACTAGCGGGGCCGGGGAGCTGTTTTTT. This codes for CASRPGTSGAGELFF.

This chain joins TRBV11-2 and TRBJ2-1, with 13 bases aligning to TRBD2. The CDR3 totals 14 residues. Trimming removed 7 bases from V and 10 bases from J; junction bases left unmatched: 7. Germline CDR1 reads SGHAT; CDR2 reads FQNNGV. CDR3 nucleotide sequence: TGTGCCAGCACCACTAGCGGGAGGGCCTGGGAGCAGTTCTTC. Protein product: CASTTSGRAWEQFF. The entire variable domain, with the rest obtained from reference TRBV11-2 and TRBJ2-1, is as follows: EAGVAQSPRYKIIEKRQSVAFWCNPISGHATLYWYQQILGQGPKLLIQFQNNGVVDDSQLPKDRFSAERLKGVDSTLKIQPAKLEDSAVYLCASTTSGRAWEQFFGPGTRLTVL.